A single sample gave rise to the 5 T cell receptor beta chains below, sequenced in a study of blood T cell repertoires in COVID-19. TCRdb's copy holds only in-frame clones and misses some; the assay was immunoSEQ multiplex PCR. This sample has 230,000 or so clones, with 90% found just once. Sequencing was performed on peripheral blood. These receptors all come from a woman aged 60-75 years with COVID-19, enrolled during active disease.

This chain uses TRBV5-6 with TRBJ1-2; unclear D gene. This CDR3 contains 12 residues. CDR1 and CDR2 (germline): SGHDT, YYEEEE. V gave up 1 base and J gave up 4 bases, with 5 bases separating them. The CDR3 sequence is CASSLNLYGYTF. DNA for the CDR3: TGTGCCAGCAGCTTGAATCTCTATGGCTACACCTTC.

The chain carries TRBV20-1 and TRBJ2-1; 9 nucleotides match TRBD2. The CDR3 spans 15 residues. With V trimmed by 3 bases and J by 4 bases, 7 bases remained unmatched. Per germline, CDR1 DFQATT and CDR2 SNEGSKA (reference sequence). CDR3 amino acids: CSASRGSGGYNEQFF. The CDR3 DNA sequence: TGCAGTGCTAGTAGAGGTAGCGGGGGATACAATGAGCAGTTCTTC.

The CDR3 is CASSHVSGTGGETQYF. DNA for the CDR3: TGTGCCAGCAGCCATGTAAGTGGCACGGGGGGAGAGACCCAGTACTTC. This rearrangement joins TRBV3-1 (or the pseudogene TRBV3-2) to TRBJ2-5; 7 nucleotides agree with TRBD2. The CDR3 is made up of 16 amino acids. The ends lost 3 bases at V and 4 bases at J; junction bases unmatched: 11. In germline, CDR1 is LGHDT, CDR2 YNNKEL (reference sequence).

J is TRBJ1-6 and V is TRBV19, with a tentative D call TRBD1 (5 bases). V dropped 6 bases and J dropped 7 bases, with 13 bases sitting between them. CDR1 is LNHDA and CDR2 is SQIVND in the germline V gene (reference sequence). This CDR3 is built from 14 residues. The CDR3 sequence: CASRRGEANSPLHF. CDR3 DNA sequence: TGTGCCAGTAGACGGGGGGAGGCGAATTCACCCCTCCACTTT.

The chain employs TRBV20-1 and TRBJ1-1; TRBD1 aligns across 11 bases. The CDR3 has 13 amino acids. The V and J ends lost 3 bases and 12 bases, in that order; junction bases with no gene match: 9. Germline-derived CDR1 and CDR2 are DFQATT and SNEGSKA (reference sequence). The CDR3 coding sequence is TGCAGTGCTAGTGGACAGGGGGCGCGGGTAACTTTCTTT. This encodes CSASGQGARVTFF.